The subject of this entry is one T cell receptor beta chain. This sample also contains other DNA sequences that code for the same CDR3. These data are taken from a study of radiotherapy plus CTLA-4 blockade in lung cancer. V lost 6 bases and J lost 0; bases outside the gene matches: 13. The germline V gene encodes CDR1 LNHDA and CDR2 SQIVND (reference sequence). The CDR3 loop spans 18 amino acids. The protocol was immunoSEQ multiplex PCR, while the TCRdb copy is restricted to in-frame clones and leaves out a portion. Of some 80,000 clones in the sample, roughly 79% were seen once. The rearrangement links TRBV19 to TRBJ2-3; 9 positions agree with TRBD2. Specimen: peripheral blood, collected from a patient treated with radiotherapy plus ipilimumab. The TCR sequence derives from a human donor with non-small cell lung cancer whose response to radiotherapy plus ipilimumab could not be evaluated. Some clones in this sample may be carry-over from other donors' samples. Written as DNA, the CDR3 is TGTGCCAGTAGACCCGGGTGGGCGAGCGGGGGGAGCACAGATACGCAGTATTTT. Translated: CASRPGWASGGSTDTQYF.